The 9 T cell receptor beta chains given below trace back to one sample, sequenced in a study of shared clonotypes between healthy human individuals. TCRdb's copy holds only in-frame clones and misses some; the assay was immunoSEQ multiplex PCR. The sample has 740,000 or so clones; 60% to 75% are singletons. Sequencing was carried out using memory CD4+ T cells sorted from blood. Subset in this sample: CD45RA-negative fraction. These TCRs come from a woman aged 30 to 39 in good health.

The chain has TRBV10-3 and TRBJ1-5; TRBD1 might be the D (5 bases). The length of the CDR3 is 14 residues. Germline CDR1 ENHRY, CDR2 SYGVKD. V lost 4 bases and J lost 1, with 8 bases in between. The CDR3 nucleotides read TGTGCCATCAGTGCAGGGACCAGCAATCAGCCCCAGCATTTT. Translating it yields CAISAGTSNQPQHF.

The rearrangement joins TRBV28 to TRBJ2-7, with D perhaps matching TRBD2 (8 bases). Germline lookup yields CDR1 MDHEN and CDR2 SYDVKM. Trimming took off 10 bases at V and 6 bases at J, with 16 bases between the two ends. This CDR3 contains 12 residues. CDR3 protein: CATGRGLLEQYF. CDR3 nucleotide sequence: TGTGCCACCGGGAGGGGGCTACTCGAGCAGTACTTC.

In regard to this clone: Other DNA variants within this sample encode the same CDR3. The chain has TRBV29-1 and TRBJ2-5; possibly TRBD2 for D (6 bases). Per germline, CDR1 SQVTM and CDR2 ANQGSEA. Trimming left V 4 bases short and J 1 base short, with 10 bases between. The CDR3 totals 13 residues. Here the CDR3 DNA reads TGCAGCGTTGCAAGTAGCGGCCAAGAGACCCAGTACTTC. Protein sequence: CSVASSGQETQYF.

The V gene is TRBV28, the J gene TRBJ2-2; D call uncertain. V was shortened by 1 base and J by 1 base, with 7 bases between the two germline ends. The CDR3 spans 15 residues. Germline V lookup: CDR1 MDHEN, CDR2 SYDVKM. The CDR3 DNA reads TGTGCCAGCAGTTTATCTCCAGGGAACACCGGGGAGCTGTTTTTT. It codes for CASSLSPGNTGELFF.

This chain uses TRBV6-6 with TRBJ1-4, with D unclear. The germline V gene has CDR1 MNHNY and CDR2 SVGAGI (reference sequence). The CDR3 runs 14 residues. With 8 bases removed from V and 8 bases from J, the gap between germline ends came to 18 bases. The DNA of the CDR3 is TGTGCCAGCTGCTTGCCAGGCCCACCAGAAAAACTGTTTTTT. Translating it yields CASCLPGPPEKLFF.

DNA of the CDR3: TGTGCCAGCTCACCGTCAGACTACAATTCCAAAAACATTCAGTACTTC. Residues: CASSPSDYNSKNIQYF. The rearrangement joins TRBV18 to TRBJ2-4; D possibly corresponds to TRBD2 (5 bases). Deletions cut 3 bases from V and 2 bases from J, with 14 bases between. Germline V gives CDR1 KGHSH, CDR2 LQKENI. The CDR3 spans 16 residues.

The gene calls are TRBV18 and TRBJ1-1; perhaps TRBD1 as D (5 bases). The CDR3 has 15 amino acids. V shed 3 bases and J shed 1 base, with 12 bases lying between them. Germline CDR1 and CDR2: KGHSH and LQKENI. The CDR3 coding sequence is TGTGCCAGCTCACCCGCCTGGACACCGAACACTGAAGCTTTCTTT. This translates into CASSPAWTPNTEAFF.

The chain couples TRBV7-9 to TRBJ2-7; 13 bases align to TRBD2. Trimming at V came to 5 bases and at J to 6 bases, leaving 7 bases not matched to a gene. The CDR3 has 15 residues. Germline values: CDR1 SEHNR, CDR2 FQNEAQ (reference sequence). CDR3 amino acids: CASSPGTSGISEQYF. In nucleotides, the CDR3 is TGTGCCAGCAGCCCAGGGACTAGCGGGATTTCCGAGCAGTACTTC.

This clone was detected only a few times. The chain couples TRBV2 to TRBJ2-1; weak D call: TRBD2 (6 bases). The CDR3 sequence is 15 residues long. The germline CDR1 and CDR2 sequences are SNHLY and FYNNEI. V was clipped by 2 bases and J by 6 bases, with 14 bases between them. For the CDR3, the DNA is TGTGCCAGCAGTGAATTGGCTAGCGTAGCCAATGAGCAGTTCTTC. It yields the protein CASSELASVANEQFF.